These 25 T cell receptor beta chains share one sample of origin, sequenced in a study of type 1 regulatory T cells. No cognate antigen is known for these TCRs. TCRdb passed the reads through MiXCR, listing each CDR3 protein once. The data hold tens of thousands of distinct CDR3 sequences, with more than 45% observed a single time. The sample taken for sequencing was cultured non-Tr1 T cells, either the whole culture or a sorted T cell fraction (not recorded which). The receptors were gathered from a human donor in good health.

This clonotype was counted a single time. The chain has TRBV7-9 and TRBJ1-2, with 8 bases matching TRBD1. Germline values: CDR1 SEHNR, CDR2 FQNEAQ (reference sequence). This CDR3 is 18 amino acids long. The ends lost 5 bases at V and 3 bases at J; junction bases unmatched: 17. CDR3 region: CASSRAGGDRTTHYGYTF. CDR3 in DNA: TGTGCCAGCAGCCGCGCTGGGGGGGACAGGACCACCCACTATGGCTACACCTTC.

V gene TRBV7-2 combines with J gene TRBJ1-6; D not resolved. Germline V gives CDR1 SGHTA, CDR2 FQGNSA. V was trimmed by 3 bases and J by 10 bases, leaving 16 bases between them. This CDR3 is built from 15 residues. The CDR3 DNA reads as TGTGCCAGCAGCTTTTTCTCTTCACCGGGGTCACCCCTCCACTTT. Translated: CASSFFSSPGSPLHF. The full variable domain, its missing parts supplied by reference TRBV7-2 and TRBJ1-6, is GAGVSQSPSNKVTEKGKDVELRCDPISGHTALYWYRQSLGQGLEFLIYFQGNSAPDKSGLPSDRFSAERTGGSVSTLTIQRTQQEDSAVYLCASSFFSSPGSPLHFGNGTRLTVT.

J is TRBJ1-2 and V is TRBV6-6, with D possibly TRBD1 on 6 matching bases. This CDR3 spans 15 amino acids. Germline V gene sequence: CDR1 MNHNY, CDR2 SVGAGI (reference sequence). Trimming shortened V by 1 base and J by 2 bases, and 11 bases separated the two germline ends. The CDR3 DNA sequence: TGTGCCAGCAGTTACTTGACAGGCACAAACTATGGCTACACCTTC. Its protein product is CASSYLTGTNYGYTF.

This sequence joins TRBV21-1 and TRBJ2-4; the table names TRBD1, a call not compared with the DNA. TRBV21-1 is designated a pseudogene. This CDR3 contains 13 residues. CDR3: CASSMGARNIQYF. The CDR3 nucleotides are TGTGCCAGCAGCATGGGGGCGAGGAACATTCAGTACTTC.

The J gene is TRBJ2-3, the V gene TRBV9; the D gene could be TRBD1 or TRBD2 (5 bases each). The CDR3 is made up of 15 amino acids. Trimming shortened V by 0 bases and J by 1 base, and 9 bases separated the two germline ends. The germline V gene encodes CDR1 SGDLS and CDR2 YYNGEE. CDR3 bases: TGTGCCAGCAGCGTAGGAAGGGACGGCACAGATACGCAGTATTTT. The encoded protein is CASSVGRDGTDTQYF.

The J gene is TRBJ2-1, the V gene TRBV12-3 or TRBV12-4; 9 bases agree with TRBD2. The CDR3 contains 16 residues. Trimming cost V 3 bases and J 5 bases; bases outside gene matches: 8. As DNA, the CDR3 is TGTGCCAGCAGTTTTCGGAGCGGGGGGCCAGACAATGAGCAGTTCTTC. Translation: CASSFRSGGPDNEQFF.

CDR3 in DNA: TGTGCCAGCAGACGCGTTTCACCCCTCCACTTT. Encoded protein: CASRRVSPLHF. This rearrangement joins TRBV28 to TRBJ1-6, with unresolved D. V shed 6 bases and J shed 9 bases, with 6 bases lying between them. The V gene's germline CDR1 is MDHEN and CDR2 SYDVKM. The CDR3 has 11 amino acids.

The rearrangement joins TRBV7-8 to TRBJ2-1, with a weak D call TRBD2 (7 bases). Germline V lookup: CDR1 SGHVS, CDR2 FQNEAQ. The CDR3 contains 15 residues. V gave up 5 bases and J gave up 4 bases, with 15 bases separating them. CDR3 loop: CASSPRGGNYNEQFF. The CDR3 bases are TGTGCCAGCAGCCCAAGGGGGGGGAATTACAATGAGCAGTTCTTC.

The rearrangement joins TRBV7-9 to TRBJ1-1, with no clear D. The germline V and J ends were trimmed by 1 base and 3 bases, with 6 bases remaining between them. The germline V gene has CDR1 SEHNR and CDR2 FQNEAQ (reference sequence). The CDR3 runs 13 residues. CDR3: CASSLGSDTEAFF. The DNA for the CDR3 is TGTGCCAGCAGCTTAGGTTCTGACACTGAAGCTTTCTTT.

The sample holds many counts of this clonotype. The chain employs TRBV27 and TRBJ1-2; a weak D match, TRBD1 (6 bases). CDR1 is MNHEY and CDR2 is SMNVEV in the germline V gene (reference sequence). The CDR3 contains 13 residues. Trimming took 6 bases from V and 6 from J, leaving 14 bases between them. CDR3 loop: CASRAGASHGYTF. The CDR3 nucleotides read TGTGCCAGCAGGGCGGGGGCCTCGCATGGCTACACCTTC.

This clonotype has more than one count but fewer than ten. The chain joins TRBV2 to TRBJ2-7; 7 nucleotides align to TRBD2. This CDR3 region has 12 residues. The germline V gene encodes CDR1 SNHLY and CDR2 FYNNEI. V lost 5 bases and J lost 3; bases outside the gene matches: 1. CDR3 region: CASSLAVYEQYF. CDR3 DNA sequence: TGTGCCAGCAGTCTAGCGGTCTACGAGCAGTACTTC.

A single count supports this clonotype. The rearrangement uses TRBV19 and TRBJ2-2, with 14 bases matching TRBD2. The V gene end was trimmed by 5 bases and the J gene end by 6 bases; junction bases not matched to a gene: 11. The CDR3 is 18 residues long. Looked up from germline, CDR1 is LNHDA and CDR2 is SQIVND (reference sequence). CDR3 in DNA: TGTGCCAGTAGTCTCAGGACTAGCGGGGGGCAAAGGCCCGGGGAGCTGTTTTTT. Amino acid sequence: CASSLRTSGGQRPGELFF.

Notes on this clonotype: A much larger clonotype is one base distant, so this may be a read error. This chain joins TRBV5-1 and TRBJ2-2; weak D call: TRBD2 (6 bases). There are 14 residues in the CDR3. Per germline, CDR1 SGHRS and CDR2 YFSETQ. The CDR3 coding sequence is TGCGCCAGCAGTGTAGGAGCGAACACCGGGGGGCTGTTTTTT. It yields the protein CASSVGANTGGLFF.

The chain combines TRBV20-1 with TRBJ2-3; a possible D gene is TRBD2 (6 bases). V lost 4 bases and J 10 bases, leaving 21 bases between the germline ends. This CDR3 has 14 amino acids. The V gene's germline CDR1 is DFQATT and CDR2 SNEGSKA (reference sequence). CDR3 region: CSATTGLDRRAQYF. CDR3 sequence (DNA): TGCAGTGCTACCACGGGACTCGACCGGCGGGCGCAGTATTTT.

The chain couples TRBV20-1 to TRBJ2-7; 10 nucleotides align to TRBD2. This CDR3 has 14 amino acids. The V gene's germline CDR1 is DFQATT and CDR2 SNEGSKA (reference sequence). V trimming: 0 bases; J trimming: 4 bases; junction bases outside the gene matches: 3. The CDR3, as DNA: TGCAGTGCTAGAGAAGCGGGGGGGAAATACGAGCAGTACTTC. It specifies CSAREAGGKYEQYF.

V usage is TRBV10-3 and J usage is TRBJ2-6; tentative D call: TRBD1 (5 bases). The CDR3 covers 17 residues. The V gene lost 8 bases and the J gene lost 0 bases, with 17 bases spanning the gap. The germline CDR1 and CDR2 sequences are ENHRY and SYGVKD. The CDR3 sequence: CAIGQTAGASGANVLTF. The CDR3 DNA is TGTGCCATCGGACAAACGGCCGGAGCCTCTGGGGCCAACGTCCTGACTTTC.

The rearrangement links TRBV20-1 to TRBJ2-2, with TRBD2 identical over 8 bases. Germline V gives CDR1 DFQATT, CDR2 SNEGSKA (reference sequence). This CDR3 has 15 amino acids. V lost 6 bases, J lost 4 bases, and 10 bases stayed unmatched. This CDR3 is CSAPTGGLGTGELFF. The CDR3 nucleotides are TGCAGTGCCCCCACGGGGGGGCTCGGCACCGGGGAGCTGTTTTTT.

This clonotype appeared a few times. The chain's CDR3 is CASGSTRQGGRAGEQFF. For the CDR3, the DNA is TGTGCCAGCGGGTCTACCCGACAGGGGGGTCGCGCCGGTGAGCAGTTCTTC. The chain links TRBV12-3 or TRBV12-4 to TRBJ2-1; 9 bases fit TRBD1. V lost 8 bases to trimming and J lost 9 bases; unmatched junction nucleotides: 20. This CDR3 has 17 amino acids.

The CDR3 reads CAWKTADTQYF. The CDR3 DNA is TGTGCCTGGAAAACGGCCGATACGCAGTATTTT. The gene calls are TRBV30 and TRBJ2-3; D is uncertain. There are 11 residues in the CDR3. V lost 4 bases, J lost 6 bases, and 8 bases lay in between. Per the germline V gene, CDR1 is GTSNPN and CDR2 is SVGIG (reference sequence).

V is TRBV20-1 and J is TRBJ1-5; TRBD1 matches 9 bases. Germline V lookup: CDR1 DFQATT, CDR2 SNEGSKA (reference sequence). V lost 5 bases to trimming and J lost 5 bases; unmatched junction nucleotides: 4. This CDR3 contains 13 residues. CDR3 loop: CSAAGTGYQPQHF. The CDR3 bases are TGCAGTGCTGCCGGGACAGGGTATCAGCCCCAGCATTTT.

V is TRBV15 and J is TRBJ2-1, with 9 nucleotides matching TRBD2. V was pared by 0 bases and J by 10 bases, with 4 bases of the junction left unmatched. The CDR3 loop spans 14 amino acids. Germline V gene data show CDR1 as LNHNV and CDR2 as YYDKDF (reference sequence). CDR3 amino acids: CATSRDTSGLEQFF. The CDR3 DNA is TGTGCCACCAGCAGAGATACTAGCGGGCTGGAGCAGTTCTTC. Combining the CDR3 with reference TRBV15 and TRBJ2-1 gives the whole variable domain DAMVIQNPRYQVTQFGKPVTLSCSQTLNHNVMYWYQQKSSQAPKLLFHYYDKDFNNEADTPDNFQSRRPNTSFCFLDIRSPGLGDTAMYLCATSRDTSGLEQFFGPGTRLTVL.

With regard to this clonotype: At one of its ends the junction is not consistent with the germline gene, which may arise from a read error. The chain has TRBV14 and TRBJ2-2; 8 bases map to TRBD2. Germline assignment: CDR1 SGHDN and CDR2 FVKESK. CDR3 length: 15 residues. The CDR3 nucleotides read TGTGCCAGCAGAGAAGCGGGGGTCCACACCGGGGAGCTGTTTTTC. Amino acid sequence: CASREAGVHTGELFF.

This clonotype was observed a handful of times. The DNA for the CDR3 is TGCAGTGCTAGAGATTTGGCGGGGCTGAGCTCCTACAATGAGCAGTTCTTC. This gives the protein CSARDLAGLSSYNEQFF. The chain employs TRBV20-1 and TRBJ2-1; D is possibly TRBD2 (6 bases). Trimming shortened V by 0 bases and J by 0 bases, and 15 bases separated the two germline ends. Per germline, CDR1 DFQATT and CDR2 SNEGSKA (reference sequence). There are 17 residues in the CDR3.

This clonotype showed up just a few times. The CDR3 nucleotides read TGCAGTGCTAGGCACAATACGGGAGATTACATGAACACTGAAGCTTTCTTT. It encodes CSARHNTGDYMNTEAFF. V is TRBV20-1 and J is TRBJ1-1; D uncertain. V was pared by 3 bases and J by 0 bases, with 20 bases between. Germline V CDR1 and CDR2: DFQATT, SNEGSKA (reference sequence). The CDR3 spans 17 residues.

V is TRBV20-1 and J is TRBJ1-5; D uncertain. The V end lost 1 base, the J end lost 6 bases, and 10 bases lay between the germline ends. This CDR3 region has 13 residues. Germline V gene data show CDR1 as DFQATT and CDR2 as SNEGSKA (reference sequence). The chain's CDR3 is CSARAGVGQPQHF. The CDR3 DNA reads TGCAGTGCTAGAGCCGGGGTGGGTCAGCCCCAGCATTTT.